Sequencing of this TCR beta chain was carried out in a study of cytomegalovirus exposure and HLA in healthy donors. Overall study: Of the donors genotyped, about 390 in all, around 77% fell in the Caucasian-associated ancestry cluster. Whole-study findings and limits: Indistinguishable V segments such as TRBV6-2 and TRBV6-3 were excluded. Rarity held for most TCR sequences, but there were some public TCRs that occurred in many donors.

V was pared by 3 bases and J by 7 bases, with 15 bases between. The CDR3 is made up of 14 amino acids. The germline V gene has CDR1 ENHRY and CDR2 SYGVKD. This clone was detected only once. Its matching antigen is unknown. Vbeta (60) and Jbeta (13) primers were used in the PCR. Sequencing used immunoSEQ multiplex PCR; TCRdb keeps in-frame clones, though not all of them. The top ten hold more than 4% of the sample, which has under 150,000 clones, around 85% seen once. The TCR originated in a middle-aged man in good health and CMV-seropositive. The gene calls are TRBV10-3 and TRBJ1-1; D remains unclear. Sequencing input: PBMCs. The CDR3 sequence is CAISEQTRGNEAFF. CDR3 nucleotide sequence: TGTGCCATCAGTGAACAAACAAGAGGAAATGAAGCTTTCTTT.